This T cell receptor (beta chain) was obtained from a study of cytomegalovirus exposure and HLA in healthy donors. CDR1 MNHEY and CDR2 SMNVEV come from the germline V gene (reference sequence). V trimming: 5 bases; J trimming: 7 bases; junction bases outside the gene matches: 11. The CDR3 totals 15 residues. Profiled with immunoSEQ multiplex PCR; TCRdb holds only in-frame clones, not every one. The table lists a few hundred thousand clones, 88% of them singletons. Sequenced input: PBMCs. This receptor was taken from a woman aged 18-29 years in good health and CMV-seronegative. V usage is TRBV27 and J usage is TRBJ1-2; 9 nucleotides line up with TRBD1. The CDR3 DNA is TGTGCCAGCAGTACCACAGGGGGCCTTATTGGTGGCTACACCTTC. Its protein product is CASSTTGGLIGGYTF.